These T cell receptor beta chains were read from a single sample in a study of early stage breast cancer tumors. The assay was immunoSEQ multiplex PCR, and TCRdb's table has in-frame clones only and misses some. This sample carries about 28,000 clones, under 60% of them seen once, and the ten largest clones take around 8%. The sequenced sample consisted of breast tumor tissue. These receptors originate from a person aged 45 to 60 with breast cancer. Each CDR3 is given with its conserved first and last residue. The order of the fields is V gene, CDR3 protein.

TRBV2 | CASVEASTLAKNIQYF
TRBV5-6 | CASSWRLAGGGTSTDTQYF
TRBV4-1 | CASSQDRGQEKLFF
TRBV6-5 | CASSYPAGRITGELFF
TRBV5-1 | CASSIGRTSSYEQYF
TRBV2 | CASATLMNTEAFF
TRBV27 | CASSLKTGGNYEQYF
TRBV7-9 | CASSRDRGVRETQYF
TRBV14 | CASSQDSNQPQHF
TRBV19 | CASKEASFSTYGYTF
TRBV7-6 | CASSQNGPLGETQYF
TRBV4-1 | CASSQGLARNTGELFF
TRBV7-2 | CASSFGLAGYTQYF
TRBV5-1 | CASSLTGAAYEQYF
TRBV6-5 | CASTRIGRGTETQYF
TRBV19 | CASLVYDQPQHF
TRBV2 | CASTPRAGGSNEQFF
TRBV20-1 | CSAPGQTEAFF
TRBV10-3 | CAISTGPRDTDTQYF
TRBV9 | CASSQSGSRSYNEQFF
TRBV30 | CAWSAKLNTEAFF
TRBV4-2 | CASSQAGGEAYEQYF
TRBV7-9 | CASSSDIYEQYF
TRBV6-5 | CASSRNGATGYTF